This T cell receptor beta chain was sequenced for a study of blood T cell repertoires in COVID-19. CDR1 is MNHEY, CDR2 SVGAGI, per germline. The ends lost 5 bases at V and 1 base at J; junction bases unmatched: 3. The CDR3 extends over 14 amino acids. As originally analysed: By means of reference gene primer amplification, nucleated cell counts were estimated. Sequencing used immunoSEQ multiplex PCR; TCRdb keeps in-frame clones, though not all of them. The V and J calls and the clone size are those of that table, but D and trimming were determined from the DNA. The data show about 370,000 clones, 75% to 90% seen once. Participant-reported clinical history was the basis for cohort assignment. Donors in Cohort 3 who had recovered were those with two negative PCRs, healthcare professional clearance, or resolution of their symptoms.

This TCR came from a man younger than 30 who had recovered from COVID-19. The J gene is TRBJ2-5, the V gene TRBV6-5; 8 positions match TRBD2. Specimen: PBMCs or T cells enriched from blood (not recorded which). The DNA of the CDR3 is TGTGCCAGCAGTAAGCGGGGGACCCAAGAGACCCAGTACTTC. This encodes CASSKRGTQETQYF.